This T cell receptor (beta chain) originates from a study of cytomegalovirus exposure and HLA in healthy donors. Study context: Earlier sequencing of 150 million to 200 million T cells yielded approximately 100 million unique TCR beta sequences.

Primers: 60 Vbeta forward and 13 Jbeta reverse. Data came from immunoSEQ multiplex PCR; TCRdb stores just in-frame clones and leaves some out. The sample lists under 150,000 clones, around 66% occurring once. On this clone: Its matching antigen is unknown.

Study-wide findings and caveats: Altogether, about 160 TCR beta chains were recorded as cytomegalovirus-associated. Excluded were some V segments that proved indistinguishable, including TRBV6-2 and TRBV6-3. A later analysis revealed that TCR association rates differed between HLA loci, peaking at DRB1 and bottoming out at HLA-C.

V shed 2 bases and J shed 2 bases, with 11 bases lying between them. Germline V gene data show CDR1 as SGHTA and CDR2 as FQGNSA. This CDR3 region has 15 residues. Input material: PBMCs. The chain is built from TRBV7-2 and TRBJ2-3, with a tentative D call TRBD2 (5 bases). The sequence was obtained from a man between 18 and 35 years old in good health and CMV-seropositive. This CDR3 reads CASSLTASHTDTQYF. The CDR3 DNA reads TGTGCCAGCAGCTTAACGGCTAGCCACACAGATACGCAGTATTTT.